This is a list of T cell receptor beta chains from one sample in a study of blood T cell repertoires in COVID-19. TCRdb's copy holds only in-frame clones and misses some; the assay was immunoSEQ multiplex PCR. The sample shows 200,000 to 250,000 clones, 88% of them seen only once. Sequencing used peripheral blood. The receptors were gathered from a woman aged 55-75 years with acute or convalescent COVID-19. The CDR3 runs from the conserved cysteine through the conserved F or W. The order of the fields is D gene, CDR3 length, V gene, J gene, clone size, CDR3 DNA, CDR3 protein. The D gene is left open where the match is weak. Size tells how often a clone was seen (once, few, many) or the class of an expanded clone, and some rows leave it out.

>-|16|TRBV10-2|TRBJ2-2|-
TGCGCCAGCAGTCCCCAAAGGACAGGGAGGGCCGGGGAGCTGTTTTTT
CASSPQRTGRAGELFF
>TRBD1|12|TRBV10-3|TRBJ1-1|once
TGTGCCATCAGCGGGGGGACAGGTGAAGCTTTCTTT
CAISGGTGEAFF
>TRBD1|13|TRBV5-1|TRBJ1-2|-
TGCGCCAGCAGCTCGGACAGGGGGCTTGGCTACACCTTC
CASSSDRGLGYTF
>TRBD1|15|TRBV25-1|TRBJ1-2|-
TGTGCCAGCAGTGGACAGGGAGTTACATCCTATGGCTACACCTTC
CASSGQGVTSYGYTF
>-|13|TRBV27|TRBJ2-2|few
TGTGCCAGCACTGCTACGAACACCGGGGAGCTGTTTTTT
CASTATNTGELFF
>-|14|TRBV3-1/TRBV3-2|TRBJ2-5|-
TGTGCCAGCAGCCAGCGATCCCAGGGAGAGACCCAGTACTTC
CASSQRSQGETQYF
>-|13|TRBV19|TRBJ1-2|-
TGTGCCAGTAGTGACAGGATTAACTATGGCTACACCTTC
CASSDRINYGYTF
>TRBD2|15|TRBV6-5|TRBJ2-4|-
TGTGCCAGCAGTCAACGGACTAGCGGCAAAAACATTCAGTACTTC
CASSQRTSGKNIQYF
>TRBD1|15|TRBV7-8|TRBJ1-4|-
TGTGCCAGCAGCCTTGGACAGGGAGGGTATGAAAAACTGTTTTTT
CASSLGQGGYEKLFF
>-|14|TRBV6-5|TRBJ2-1|-
TGTGCCAGCAGACTACGTAGCTCCTACAATGAGCAGTTCTTC
CASRLRSSYNEQFF
>-|13|TRBV5-1|TRBJ2-5|-
TGCGCCAGCAGCTTCCTAGGTCGGGAGACCCAGTACTTC
CASSFLGRETQYF
>TRBD1|16|TRBV28|TRBJ2-7|-
TGTGCCAGCAGTCCCCCAGAGGGGGCCGACTCCTACGAGCAGTACTTC
CASSPPEGADSYEQYF
>TRBD1|15|TRBV4-2|TRBJ1-3|-
TGTGCCAGCAGCCATGACAGGGGACCTGGAAACACCATATATTTT
CASSHDRGPGNTIYF
>-|14|TRBV6-5|TRBJ1-1|-
TGTGCCAGCATGGAACGGACAACGAACACTGAAGCTTTCTTT
CASMERTTNTEAFF
>-|14|TRBV5-6|TRBJ1-1|-
TGTGCCAGCAGCCCCGACATGGGGGCGGGTGAAGCTTTCTTT
CASSPDMGAGEAFF
>TRBD2|17|TRBV11-2|TRBJ2-7|-
TGTGCCAGCAGCTCACTAGAGACTAGCGGGAGCTTATTGGGACAGTACTTC
CASSSLETSGSLLGQYF
>-|13|TRBV18|TRBJ2-7|-
TGTGCCAGCTCACCACCGCCTAGCGCCGAGCAGTACTTC
CASSPPPSAEQYF
>-|17|TRBV6-1|TRBJ2-5|-
TGTGCCAGCAGTGAAGAAGTTTCCGCGACAGGAGGTGAGACCCAGTACTTC
CASSEEVSATGGETQYF
>TRBD1|15|TRBV2|TRBJ1-4|-
TGTGCCAGCAGTGGGCAGGGGGCAACTAATGAAAAACTGTTTTTT
CASSGQGATNEKLFF
>TRBD2|13|TRBV7-9|TRBJ2-3|-
TGTGCCAGCAGCAAAAGGACTAGTTGGGTGCAGTATTTT
CASSKRTSWVQYF
>-|14|TRBV18|TRBJ2-7|-
TGTGCCAGCTCACCAGCGCCTGATCCCTACGAGCAGTACTTC
CASSPAPDPYEQYF
>TRBD1|14|TRBV27|TRBJ1-3|-
TGTGCCAGTCGTGGACAGGGGGCGCGAAACACCATATATTTT
CASRGQGARNTIYF
>-|12|TRBV18|TRBJ1-4|-
TGTGCCAGCTCCCCGAGAAATGAAAAACTGTTTTTT
CASSPRNEKLFF
>TRBD2|15|TRBV7-2|TRBJ2-3|-
TGTGCCAGCAGCCCCGCCAGCGGGGGATCAGATACGCAGTATTTT
CASSPASGGSDTQYF
>TRBD2|15|TRBV19|TRBJ2-1|-
TGTGCCAGTGAGATACTAGCGGGAGGGCCCGGGGAGCAGTTCTTC
CASEILAGGPGEQFF
>TRBD1|15|TRBV6-5|TRBJ1-1|-
TGTGCCAGCAGGACAGGGACGCCCTTGAACACTGAAGCTTTCTTT
CASRTGTPLNTEAFF
>TRBD1|15|TRBV5-6|TRBJ1-2|-
TGTGCCAGCAGCTTGTTGACAGGGGCCGTCATAATCGACACCTTC
CASSLLTGAVIIDTF
>-|13|TRBV3-1/TRBV3-2|TRBJ2-7|few
TGTGCCAGCAGCTACGTGGCAGGGAACGAGCAGTACTTC
CASSYVAGNEQYF
>-|14|TRBV3-1/TRBV3-2|TRBJ2-5|-
TGTGCCAGCAGCCAAGAGGTGGGGCGCGGGACCCAGTACTTC
CASSQEVGRGTQYF
>-|13|TRBV12-3/TRBV12-4|TRBJ1-5|-
TGTGCCAGCAGCCCCCTGGGGCGTCAGCCCCAGCATTTT
CASSPLGRQPQHF
>TRBD1|13|TRBV6-5|TRBJ1-5|-
TGTGCCAGCAGGGAGACAGGGGCTCAGCCCCAGCATTTT
CASRETGAQPQHF
>TRBD1|17|TRBV5-4|TRBJ2-7|-
TGTGCCAGCAGCTTGGCCAAAACAGGGGGTTGGACCTACGAGCAGTACTTC
CASSLAKTGGWTYEQYF
>-|13|TRBV10-3|TRBJ2-3|-
TGTGCCATCAGTGCCCCCCGGGTAGATACGCAGTATTTT
CAISAPRVDTQYF
>-|15|TRBV9|TRBJ2-1|-
TGTGCCAGCAGCGACCAGGGAATTTCTTACAATGAGCAGTTCTTC
CASSDQGISYNEQFF
>TRBD1|16|TRBV7-8|TRBJ1-4|-
TGTGCCAGCAGCTTAGCGGAATGGACAGGGAATGAAAAACTGTTTTTT
CASSLAEWTGNEKLFF
>-|16|TRBV19|TRBJ2-7|-
TGTGCCAGTAGCCAAAACGGAGTTGGCCTATCCTACGAGCAGTACTTC
CASSQNGVGLSYEQYF
>-|15|TRBV9|TRBJ1-5|-
TGTGCCAGCAGCGCGTCAGCGGGGAGCAATCAGCCCCAGCATTTT
CASSASAGSNQPQHF
>-|15|TRBV5-8|TRBJ1-1|once
TGTGCCAGCAGCTTTCAGGGGCGATTGAACACTGAAGCTTTCTTT
CASSFQGRLNTEAFF
>TRBD1|14|TRBV7-9|TRBJ1-5|-
TGTGCCAGCAGCTTGGGACAGGGAATCCAGCCCCAGCATTTT
CASSLGQGIQPQHF
>TRBD2|14|TRBV7-9|TRBJ2-7|-
TGTGCCAGCAGCCAAGGACTAGCGGGGTTCGAGCAGTACTTC
CASSQGLAGFEQYF
>-|17|TRBV9|TRBJ1-6|-
TGTGCCAGCAGCACACAGGGTTACTCCTCCTATAATTCACCCCTCCACTTT
CASSTQGYSSYNSPLHF
>-|13|TRBV30|TRBJ1-2|-
TGTGCCTGGAGTGCGGGGGAGGACTATGGCTACACCTTC
CAWSAGEDYGYTF
>-|12|TRBV30|TRBJ1-5|-
TGTCCCCTAGAACTGAGCAATCAGCCCCAGCATTTT
CPLELSNQPQHF
>TRBD1|12|TRBV30|TRBJ1-4|-
TGTGCCTGGAGAGCCGAAGGGACAGGTCTGTTTTTT
CAWRAEGTGLFF
>TRBD1|18|TRBV9|TRBJ1-6|-
TGTGCCAGCAGCGCCGAGGGCCGGGACAGAGCTTTTAATTCACCCCTCCACTTT
CASSAEGRDRAFNSPLHF
>TRBD2|15|TRBV18|TRBJ2-2|once
TGTGCCAGCTCACCAGGGAGGGTGAACACCGGGGAGCTGTTTTTT
CASSPGRVNTGELFF
>TRBD2|15|TRBV7-6|TRBJ2-2|-
TGTGCCAGCAGCTCCACGGGGGGAGTTACCGGGGAGCTGTTTTTT
CASSSTGGVTGELFF